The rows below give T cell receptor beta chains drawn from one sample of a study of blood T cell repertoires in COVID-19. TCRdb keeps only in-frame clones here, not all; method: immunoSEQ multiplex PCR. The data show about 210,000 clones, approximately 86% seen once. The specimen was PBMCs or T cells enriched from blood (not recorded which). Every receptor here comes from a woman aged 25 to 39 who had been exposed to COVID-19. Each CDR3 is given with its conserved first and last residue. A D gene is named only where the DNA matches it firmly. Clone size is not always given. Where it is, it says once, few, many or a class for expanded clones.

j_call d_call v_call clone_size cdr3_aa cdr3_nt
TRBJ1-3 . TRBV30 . CAWSDTGSGNTIYF TGTGCCTGGAGTGATACAGGGTCTGGAAACACCATATATTTT
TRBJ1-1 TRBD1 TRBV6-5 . CASRDFYRGPTEAFF TGTGCCAGCAGGGATTTTTACAGGGGGCCCACTGAAGCTTTCTTT
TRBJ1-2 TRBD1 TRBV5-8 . CASSTWTGSGGYTF TGTGCCAGCAGCACCTGGACAGGGTCGGGTGGCTACACCTTC
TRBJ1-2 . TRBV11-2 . CASSPGPVWGRGYTF TGTGCCAGCAGCCCCGGTCCAGTTTGGGGCCGTGGCTACACCTTC
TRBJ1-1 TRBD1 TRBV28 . CASSSAGQGGSEAFF TGTGCCAGCAGTTCTGCGGGACAGGGGGGATCTGAAGCTTTCTTT
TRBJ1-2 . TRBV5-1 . CASSLEGGNTNYGYTF TGCGCCAGCAGCTTGGAGGGAGGGAATACTAACTATGGCTACACCTTC
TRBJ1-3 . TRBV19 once CASRGLSGNTIYF TGTGCCAGTAGAGGACTCTCTGGAAACACCATATATTTT
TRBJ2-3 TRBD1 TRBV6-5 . CASSSSGTGTDTQYF TGTGCCAGCAGTTCTTCCGGGACAGGGACAGATACGCAGTATTTT
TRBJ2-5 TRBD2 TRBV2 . CASSRLAGGQGKETQYF TGTGCCAGCAGCCGGCTAGCGGGGGGCCAAGGGAAGGAGACCCAGTACTTC
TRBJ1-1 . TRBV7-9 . CASSSLYNTEAFF TGTGCCAGCAGCTCCCTCTATAACACTGAAGCTTTCTTT
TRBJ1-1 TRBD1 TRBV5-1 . CASSSGQGGTEAFF TGCGCCAGCAGCTCCGGACAGGGGGGGACTGAAGCTTTCTTT
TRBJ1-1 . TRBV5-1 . CASSNPVRAGPMNTEAFF TGCGCCAGCAGCAACCCCGTTAGGGCAGGGCCTATGAACACTGAAGCTTTCTTT
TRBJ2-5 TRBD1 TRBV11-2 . CASSPRDRVETQYF TGTGCCAGCAGCCCCCGGGACAGGGTCGAGACCCAGTACTTC
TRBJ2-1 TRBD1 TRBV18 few CASSPTGTYNEQFF TGTGCCAGCTCACCGACAGGGACCTACAATGAGCAGTTCTTC
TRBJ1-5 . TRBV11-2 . CASSFSGGPGGVQPQHF TGTGCCAGCAGCTTTTCGGGTGGACCGGGAGGGGTTCAGCCCCAGCATTTT
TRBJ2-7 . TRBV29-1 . CSVAIAATYEQYF TGCAGCGTTGCGATAGCGGCCACCTACGAGCAGTACTTC
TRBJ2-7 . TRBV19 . CASSDRPFYEQYF TGTGCCAGTTCTGACAGGCCCTTCTACGAGCAGTACTTC
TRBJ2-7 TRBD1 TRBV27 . CASSAQGYNYEQYF TGTGCCAGCAGTGCACAGGGGTATAACTACGAGCAGTACTTC
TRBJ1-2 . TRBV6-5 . CASSYSPGVGNYGYTF TGTGCCAGCAGTTACTCTCCCGGGGTCGGTAACTATGGCTACACCTTC
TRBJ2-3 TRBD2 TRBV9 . CASSVGGLGGSDTQYF TGTGCCAGCAGCGTAGGGGGACTAGGGGGGTCAGATACGCAGTATTTT
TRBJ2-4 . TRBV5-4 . CASSLEGVAKNIQYF TGTGCCAGCAGCTTGGAAGGGGTAGCCAAAAACATTCAGTACTTC
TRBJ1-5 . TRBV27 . CASSPRGAGEHGNQPQHF TGTGCCAGCAGTCCCCGGGGGGCAGGGGAACATGGCAATCAGCCCCAGCATTTT
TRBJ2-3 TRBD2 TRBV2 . CASTSGARASTDTQYF TGTGCCAGCACTAGCGGGGCCCGTGCTAGCACAGATACGCAGTATTTT
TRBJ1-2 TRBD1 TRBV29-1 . CSVGWWGTGGDGYTF TGCAGCGTTGGATGGTGGGGGACAGGGGGAGATGGCTACACCTTC
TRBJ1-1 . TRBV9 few CASSFRTDHTEAFF TGTGCCAGCAGCTTTAGGACAGACCACACTGAAGCTTTCTTT
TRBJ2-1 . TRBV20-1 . CSALARNEQFF TGCAGTGCCCTGGCTCGAAATGAGCAGTTCTTC
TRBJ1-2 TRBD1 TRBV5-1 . CASSTSGTGGGYTF TGCGCCAGCAGCACCTCCGGGACAGGGGGCGGCTACACCTTC
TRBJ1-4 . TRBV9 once CASSFDGVNEKLFF TGTGCCAGCAGCTTCGACGGAGTTAATGAAAAACTGTTTTTT
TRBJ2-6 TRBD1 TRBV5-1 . CASSYRGTGANVLTF TGCGCCAGCAGTTACAGGGGGACCGGGGCCAACGTCCTGACTTTC
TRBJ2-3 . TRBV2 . CASSHRVRPTDTQYF TGTGCCAGCAGTCACCGGGTCCGACCTACAGATACGCAGTATTTT
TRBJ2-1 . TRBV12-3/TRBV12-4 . CASSLGAHNEQFF TGTGCCAGCAGTCTTGGAGCCCACAATGAGCAGTTCTTC
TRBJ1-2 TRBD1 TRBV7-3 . CASSLGKGGVGSYTF TGTGCCAGCAGCTTAGGAAAAGGGGGCGTGGGAAGCTACACCTTC
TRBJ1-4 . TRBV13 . CASSSTGRAVVTNEKLFF TGTGCCAGCAGCTCTACAGGGCGCGCCGTCGTAACTAATGAAAAACTGTTTTTT
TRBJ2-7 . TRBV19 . CASSSSPGYEQYF TGTGCCAGTAGTAGTTCCCCCGGGTACGAGCAGTACTTC
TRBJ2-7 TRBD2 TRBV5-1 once CASSGGGLAYEQYF TGCGCCAGCAGCGGCGGCGGACTAGCCTACGAGCAGTACTTC
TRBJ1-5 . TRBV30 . CAWTKRAGDNQPQHF TGTGCCTGGACGAAGAGGGCAGGCGACAATCAGCCCCAGCATTTT
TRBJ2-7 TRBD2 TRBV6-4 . CASSREASYEQYF TGTGCCAGCAGTCGGGAGGCCTCCTACGAGCAGTACTTC
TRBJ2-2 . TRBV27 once CASRGWGTHNTGELFF TGTGCCAGCAGGGGTTGGGGGACACACAACACCGGGGAGCTGTTTTTT
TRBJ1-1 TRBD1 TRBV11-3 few CASSFSRTGSEAFF TGTGCCAGCAGCTTTTCCCGGACAGGGTCTGAAGCTTTCTTT
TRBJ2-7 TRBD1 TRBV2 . CASSVRGLDEQYF TGTGCCAGCAGTGTGAGGGGGCTTGACGAGCAGTACTTC
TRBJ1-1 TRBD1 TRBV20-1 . CSASFGQGFEAFF TGCAGTGCTAGTTTCGGACAGGGATTTGAAGCTTTCTTT
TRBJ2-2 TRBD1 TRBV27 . CASRTTNRQGNTGELFF TGTGCCAGCAGAACGACCAACAGACAGGGGAACACCGGGGAGCTGTTTTTT
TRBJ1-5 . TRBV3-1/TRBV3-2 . CASSQGSDYSNQPQHF TGTGCCAGCAGCCAAGGTTCAGATTATAGCAATCAGCCCCAGCATTTT
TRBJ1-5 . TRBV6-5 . CASSLEARSNQPQHF TGTGCCAGCAGTTTGGAGGCAAGAAGCAATCAGCCCCAGCATTTT
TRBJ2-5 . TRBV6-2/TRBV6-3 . CASSSGVSQETQYF TGTGCCAGCAGTTCAGGGGTTAGCCAAGAGACCCAGTACTTC
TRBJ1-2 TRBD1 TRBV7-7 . CASSPLTGEANYGYTF TGTGCCAGCAGCCCTCTGACAGGGGAGGCTAACTATGGCTACACCTTC
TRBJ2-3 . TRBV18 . CASSFTWEGTDTQYF TGTGCCAGCTCATTCACGTGGGAGGGCACAGATACGCAGTATTTT
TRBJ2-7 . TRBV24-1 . CATSGAPGEYEQYF TGTGCCACCAGTGGGGCTCCCGGTGAGTACGAGCAGTACTTC
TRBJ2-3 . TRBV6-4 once CASSDQSTDTQYF TGTGCCAGCAGTGACCAGTCTACAGATACGCAGTATTTT
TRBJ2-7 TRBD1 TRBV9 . CASSVQSGTPGQTYEQYF TGTGCCAGCAGCGTCCAGTCTGGGACCCCGGGACAGACCTACGAGCAGTACTTC
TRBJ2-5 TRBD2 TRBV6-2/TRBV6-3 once CASSQGLAQYF TGTGCCAGCAGCCAGGGACTAGCACAGTACTTC
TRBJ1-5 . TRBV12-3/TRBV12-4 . CASSSDSRQPQHF TGTGCCAGCAGTTCAGACAGCAGACAGCCCCAGCATTTT
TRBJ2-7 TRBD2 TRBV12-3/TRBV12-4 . CASQRGAHEQYF TGTGCCAGCCAGCGGGGGGCCCACGAGCAGTACTTC
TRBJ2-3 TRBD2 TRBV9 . CASSVDPTSGGDTQYF TGTGCCAGCAGCGTAGATCCGACTAGCGGGGGCGATACGCAGTATTTT
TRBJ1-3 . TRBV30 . CAWSDGSGNTIYF TGTGCCTGGAGTGACGGCTCTGGAAACACCATATATTTT
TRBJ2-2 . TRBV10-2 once CASSPWADTGELFF TGCGCCAGCAGCCCCTGGGCAGACACCGGGGAGCTGTTTTTT
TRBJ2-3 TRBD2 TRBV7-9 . CASSLKGGGGTSDTQYF TGTGCCAGCAGCTTAAAAGGTGGCGGGGGAACATCCGATACGCAGTATTTT